This TCR beta chain came from a study of cytomegalovirus exposure and HLA in healthy donors. Study overall: Among the 300 to 500 donors who were genotyped, about 80% fell in the genetic ancestry cluster that is associated with self-reported Caucasian donors. Findings and caveats of the study: The authors later found HLA-associated TCR beta chains more clonally expanded than equally common others. A previous analysis found most TCR beta V segments productive roughly 90% or roughly 30% of the time.

Regarding this clone: Its antigen is not known.

CDR1 is SNHLY and CDR2 is FYNNEI in the germline V gene. This CDR3 has 14 residues. The ends lost 5 bases at V and 7 bases at J; junction bases unmatched: 5. The PCR used 60 Vbeta and 13 Jbeta primers. Clones were sequenced by immunoSEQ multiplex PCR, and TCRdb holds only the in-frame ones, with some missing. The repertoire consists of approximately 70,000 clones, with around 76% occurring once and the leading ten covering about 20%. Material for sequencing was PBMCs. The receptor was derived from a young woman in good health and CMV-seropositive. The gene calls are TRBV2 and TRBJ1-4; 9 nucleotides align to TRBD1. The CDR3 DNA follows: TGTGCCAGCAGTAGGGGACAGGGTGGTGAAAAACTGTTTTTT. Amino acid sequence: CASSRGQGGEKLFF.